The 9 T cell receptor beta chains given below trace back to one sample, sequenced in a study of vaccination effects on CD4 cells after COVID-19. These receptors' antigens are unknown. Peptide-pool stimulation followed by sequencing identified expanded antigen-specific CD4+ clonotypes in the ViraFEST assay. Subsequent to 10 days of culture, CD4+ T cells were isolated. Everyone in the study got two shots of either the BNT162b2 or mRNA-1273 vaccine. Only in-frame clones appear in the TCRdb table, and some are missing; sequencing was by immunoSEQ multiplex PCR. Among around 22,000 clones listed, 70% to 80% were seen once. The material was CD4+ T cells from PBMCs cultured with HCoV-229E spike peptides, obtained after COVID-19 vaccination. Receptors were obtained from a human donor who received a COVID-19 vaccine.

Only a few counts were recorded for this clone. This sequence joins TRBV2 and TRBJ1-3; TRBD1 matches 8 bases. V lost 7 bases to trimming and J lost 4 bases; unmatched junction nucleotides: 9. Germline V lookup: CDR1 SNHLY, CDR2 FYNNEI. This CDR3 comprises 15 residues. The chain's CDR3 is CASTNRGTGGNTIYF. The CDR3, as DNA: TGTGCCAGCACTAACCGCGGGACAGGCGGAAACACCATATATTTT.

This chain joins TRBV10-3 and TRBJ1-1; D is undetermined. With 5 bases removed from V and 0 bases from J, the gap between germline ends came to 4 bases. Germline CDR1 reads ENHRY; CDR2 reads SYGVKD. The CDR3 runs to 12 residues. In DNA form, the CDR3 reads TGTGCCATCAGTAACATGAACACTGAAGCTTTCTTT. Protein sequence: CAISNMNTEAFF.

The chain employs TRBV11-2 and TRBJ2-7; maybe TRBD2 (7 bases). CDR1 is SGHAT and CDR2 is FQNNGV in the germline V gene. The CDR3 has 17 residues. The germline V and J ends were trimmed by 4 bases and 0 bases, with 19 bases remaining between them. CDR3 in DNA: TGTGCCAGCAGCTCCCAAGGTGGGAGGGACATCTCCTACGAGCAGTACTTC. Amino acids: CASSSQGGRDISYEQYF. Full variable domain (remainder filled in from reference TRBV11-2 and TRBJ2-7): EAGVAQSPRYKIIEKRQSVAFWCNPISGHATLYWYQQILGQGPKLLIQFQNNGVVDDSQLPKDRFSAERLKGVDSTLKIQPAKLEDSAVYLCASSSQGGRDISYEQYFGPGTRLTVT.

The V call is TRBV7-2, the J call TRBJ1-2; TRBD1 matches at 9 bases. Germline V gene data show CDR1 as SGHTA and CDR2 as FQGNSA. With 5 bases clipped from V and 9 bases from J, the junction kept 10 bases outside the gene matches. The CDR3 has 14 residues. The CDR3 DNA sequence: TGTGCCAGCAGCCCGACGACAGGGGGAAAGAGCTACACCTTC. Protein: CASSPTTGGKSYTF.

V and J are TRBV5-1 and TRBJ2-2; 11 bases fit TRBD2. This CDR3 spans 15 amino acids. CDR1 SGHRS and CDR2 YFSETQ come from the germline V gene. V was clipped by 6 bases and J by 6 bases; unmatched bases: 7. CDR3 DNA sequence: TGCGCCAGCACCCCACTAGCGGGAGAATCCGGGGAGCTGTTTTTT. Protein sequence: CASTPLAGESGELFF. The variable domain in full, completed from reference TRBV5-1 and TRBJ2-2, reads KAGVTQTPRYLIKTRGQQVTLSCSPISGHRSVSWYQQTPGQGLQFLFEYFSETQRNKGNFPGRFSGRQFSNSRSEMNVSTLELGDSALYLCASTPLAGESGELFFGEGSRLTVL.

This chain joins TRBV2 and TRBJ2-3; TRBD1 or TRBD2 may be the D gene (6 bases each). Trimming removed 4 bases from V and 1 base from J, with 12 bases in between. The length of the CDR3 is 15 residues. The germline gives CDR1 SNHLY, CDR2 FYNNEI. DNA for the CDR3: TGTGCCAGCAGTGCGGGGGCAGGGGGCACAGATACGCAGTATTTT. This encodes CASSAGAGGTDTQYF.

This sequence joins TRBV10-3 and TRBJ2-7; possible D gene TRBD1, 5 bases. Trimming pared 0 bases from V and 0 bases from J, leaving 15 bases between. Germline V CDR1 and CDR2: ENHRY, SYGVKD. CDR3 length: 17 amino acids. CDR3 sequence: CAISESEIGQSSYEQYF. CDR3 in DNA: TGTGCCATCAGTGAGTCAGAGATTGGACAAAGCTCCTACGAGCAGTACTTC.

Notes on this clone: Other DNA sequences from this sample encode an identical CDR3 as well. The chain recombines TRBV30 with TRBJ2-5, with D unresolved. Germline CDR1 is GTSNPN and CDR2 is SVGIG (reference sequence). The CDR3 consists of 13 residues. V gave up 0 bases and J gave up 5 bases, with 10 bases separating them. In DNA form, the CDR3 reads TGTGCCTGGAGTGTCCGGTTACGGGAGACCCAGTACTTC. It yields the protein CAWSVRLRETQYF.

This clone rates as large. V and J are TRBV20-1 and TRBJ1-2; TRBD1 is a possible D gene (6 bases). The CDR3 sequence is 14 residues long. Germline V gene data show CDR1 as DFQATT and CDR2 as SNEGSKA (reference sequence). The V gene lost 3 bases and the J gene lost 6 bases, with 17 bases spanning the gap. The CDR3 DNA follows: TGCAGTGCTAGTAGGGGCAGGGGAATGGATGGCTACACCTTC. This gives the protein CSASRGRGMDGYTF.